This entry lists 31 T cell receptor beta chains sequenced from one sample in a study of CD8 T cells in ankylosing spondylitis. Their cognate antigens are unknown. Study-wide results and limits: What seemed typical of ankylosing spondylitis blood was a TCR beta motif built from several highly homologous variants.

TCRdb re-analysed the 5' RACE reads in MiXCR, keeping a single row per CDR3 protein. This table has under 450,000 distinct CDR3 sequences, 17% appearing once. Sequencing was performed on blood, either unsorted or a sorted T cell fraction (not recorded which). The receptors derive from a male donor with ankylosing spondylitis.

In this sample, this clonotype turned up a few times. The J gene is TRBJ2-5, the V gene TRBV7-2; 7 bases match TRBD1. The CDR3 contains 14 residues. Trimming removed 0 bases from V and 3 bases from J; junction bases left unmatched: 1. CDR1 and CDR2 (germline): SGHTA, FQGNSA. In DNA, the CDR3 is TGTGCCAGCAGCTTAGCGGGACAGAAAGAGACCCAGTACTTC. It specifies CASSLAGQKETQYF.

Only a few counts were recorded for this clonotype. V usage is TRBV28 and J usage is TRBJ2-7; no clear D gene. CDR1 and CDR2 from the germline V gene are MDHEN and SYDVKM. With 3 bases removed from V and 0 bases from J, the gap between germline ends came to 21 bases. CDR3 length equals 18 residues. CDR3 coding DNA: TGTGCCAGCAGTTTCCGTGCCACGGCGAAATGGAGCTCCTACGAGCAGTACTTC. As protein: CASSFRATAKWSSYEQYF. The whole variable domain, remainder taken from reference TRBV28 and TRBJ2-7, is DVKVTQSSRYLVKRTGEKVFLECVQDMDHENMFWYRQDPGLGLRLIYFSYDVKMKEKGDIPEGYSVSREKKERFSLILESASTNQTSMYLCASSFRATAKWSSYEQYFGPGTRLTVT.

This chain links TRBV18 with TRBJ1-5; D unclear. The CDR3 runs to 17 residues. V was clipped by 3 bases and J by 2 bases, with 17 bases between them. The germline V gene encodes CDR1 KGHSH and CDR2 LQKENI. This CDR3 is CASSPGTTPGRNQPQHF. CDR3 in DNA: TGTGCCAGCTCACCCGGTACCACTCCGGGCCGCAATCAGCCCCAGCATTTT. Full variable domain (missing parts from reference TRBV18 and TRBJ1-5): NAGVMQNPRHLVRRRGQEARLRCSPMKGHSHVYWYRQLPEEGLKFMVYLQKENIIDESGMPKERFSAEFPKEGPSILRIQQVVRGDSAAYFCASSPGTTPGRNQPQHFGDGTRLSIL.

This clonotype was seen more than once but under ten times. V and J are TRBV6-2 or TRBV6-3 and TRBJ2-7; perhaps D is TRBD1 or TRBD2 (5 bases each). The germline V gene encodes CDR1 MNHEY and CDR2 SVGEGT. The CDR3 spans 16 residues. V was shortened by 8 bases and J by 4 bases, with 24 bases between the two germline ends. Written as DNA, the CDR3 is TGTGCCAGCCGGAATAGGGACCTCAGGAAAAATTACGAGCAGTACTTC. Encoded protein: CASRNRDLRKNYEQYF.

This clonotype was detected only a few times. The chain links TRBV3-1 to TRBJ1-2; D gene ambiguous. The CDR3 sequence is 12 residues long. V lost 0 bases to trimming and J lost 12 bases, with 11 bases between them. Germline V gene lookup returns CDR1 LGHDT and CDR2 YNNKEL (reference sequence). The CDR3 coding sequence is TGTGCCAGCAGCCAAGAACTGCGTCCGCACACCTTC. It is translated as CASSQELRPHTF.

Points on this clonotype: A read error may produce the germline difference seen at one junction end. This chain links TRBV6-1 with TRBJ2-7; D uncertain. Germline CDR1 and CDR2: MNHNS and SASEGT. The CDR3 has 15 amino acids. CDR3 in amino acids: CVSFDAGRTPYEQYF. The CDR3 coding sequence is TGTGTCAGCTTTGACGCTGGACGGACCCCTTACGAGCAGTACTTC.

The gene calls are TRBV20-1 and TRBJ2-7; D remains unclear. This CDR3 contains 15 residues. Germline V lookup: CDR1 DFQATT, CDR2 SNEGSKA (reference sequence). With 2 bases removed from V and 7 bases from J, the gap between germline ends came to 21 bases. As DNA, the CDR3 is TGCAGTGCTAGACGGAGTAGCATGGGCCTCAGGGAGCAGTACTTC. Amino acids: CSARRSSMGLREQYF.

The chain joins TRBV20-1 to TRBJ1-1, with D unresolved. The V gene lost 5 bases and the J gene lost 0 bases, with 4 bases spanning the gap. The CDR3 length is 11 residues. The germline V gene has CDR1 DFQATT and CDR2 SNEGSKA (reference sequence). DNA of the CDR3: TGCAGTGCTGCAATGAACACTGAAGCTTTCTTT. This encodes CSAAMNTEAFF.

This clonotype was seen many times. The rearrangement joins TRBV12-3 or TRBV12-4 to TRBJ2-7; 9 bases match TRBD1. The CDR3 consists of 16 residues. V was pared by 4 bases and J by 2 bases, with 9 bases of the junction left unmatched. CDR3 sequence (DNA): TGTGCCAGCAGTTGGGGGAGGGGACAGGGAACCTACGAGCAGTACTTC. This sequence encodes CASSWGRGQGTYEQYF.

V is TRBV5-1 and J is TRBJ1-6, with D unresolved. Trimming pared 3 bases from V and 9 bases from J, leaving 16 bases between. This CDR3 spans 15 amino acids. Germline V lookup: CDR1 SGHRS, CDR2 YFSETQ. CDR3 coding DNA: TGCGCCAGCAGCTCCCGCGAGGGAAACAGTTCACCCCTCCACTTT. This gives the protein CASSSREGNSSPLHF. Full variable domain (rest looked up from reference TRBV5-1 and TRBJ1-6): KAGVTQTPRYLIKTRGQQVTLSCSPISGHRSVSWYQQTPGQGLQFLFEYFSETQRNKGNFPGRFSGRQFSNSRSEMNVSTLELGDSALYLCASSSREGNSSPLHFGNGTRLTVT.

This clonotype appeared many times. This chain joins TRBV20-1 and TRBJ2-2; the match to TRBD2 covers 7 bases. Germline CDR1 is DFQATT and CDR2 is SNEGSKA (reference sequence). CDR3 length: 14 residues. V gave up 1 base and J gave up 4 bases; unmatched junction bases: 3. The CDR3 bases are TGCAGTGCTAGAGGCGCGGGAGCCACCGGGGAGCTGTTTTTT. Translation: CSARGAGATGELFF.

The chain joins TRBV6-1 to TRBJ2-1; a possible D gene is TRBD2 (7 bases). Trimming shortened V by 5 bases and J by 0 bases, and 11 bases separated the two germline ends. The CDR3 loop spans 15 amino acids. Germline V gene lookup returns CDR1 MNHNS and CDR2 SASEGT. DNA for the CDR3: TGTGCCAGCAGTCCCCGGGGGGCCTCCTACAATGAGCAGTTCTTC. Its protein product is CASSPRGASYNEQFF.

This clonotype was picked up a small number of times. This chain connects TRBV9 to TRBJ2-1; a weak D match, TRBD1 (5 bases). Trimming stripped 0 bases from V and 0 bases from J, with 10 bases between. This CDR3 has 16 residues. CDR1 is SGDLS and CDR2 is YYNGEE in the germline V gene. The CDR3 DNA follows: TGTGCCAGCAGCGTAGCCCAGGGAAGCTCCTACAATGAGCAGTTCTTC. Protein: CASSVAQGSSYNEQFF.

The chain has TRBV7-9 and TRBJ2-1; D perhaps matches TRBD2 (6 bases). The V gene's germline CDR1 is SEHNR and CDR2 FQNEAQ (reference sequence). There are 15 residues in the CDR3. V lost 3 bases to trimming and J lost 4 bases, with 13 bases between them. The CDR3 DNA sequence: TGTGCCAGCAGCTTCGGGGGTGATACTTACAATGAGCAGTTCTTC. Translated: CASSFGGDTYNEQFF. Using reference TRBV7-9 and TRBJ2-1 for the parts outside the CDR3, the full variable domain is DTGVSQNPRHKITKRGQNVTFRCDPISEHNRLYWYRQTLGQGPEFLTYFQNEAQLEKSRLLSDRFSAERPKGSFSTLEIQRTEQGDSAMYLCASSFGGDTYNEQFFGPGTRLTVL.

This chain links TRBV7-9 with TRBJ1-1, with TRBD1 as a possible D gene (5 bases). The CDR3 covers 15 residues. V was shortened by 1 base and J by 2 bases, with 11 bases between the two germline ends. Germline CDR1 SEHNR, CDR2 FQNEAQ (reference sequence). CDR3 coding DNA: TGTGCCAGCAGCTTAGGACAGTTAGTTAACACTGAAGCTTTCTTT. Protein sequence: CASSLGQLVNTEAFF.

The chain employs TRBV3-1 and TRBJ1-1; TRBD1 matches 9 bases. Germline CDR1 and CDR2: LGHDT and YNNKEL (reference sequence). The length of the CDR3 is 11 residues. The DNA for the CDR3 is TGTGCTAGCTTGGACAGGGGAAGTGCTTTCTTT. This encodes CASLDRGSAFF.

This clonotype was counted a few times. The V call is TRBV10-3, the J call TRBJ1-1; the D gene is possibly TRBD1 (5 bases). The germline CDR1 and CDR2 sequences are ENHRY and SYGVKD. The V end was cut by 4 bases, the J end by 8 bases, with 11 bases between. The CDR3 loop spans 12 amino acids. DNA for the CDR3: TGTGCCATCAGTGGCAGAACAGGCGAAGCTTTCTTT. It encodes CAISGRTGEAFF.

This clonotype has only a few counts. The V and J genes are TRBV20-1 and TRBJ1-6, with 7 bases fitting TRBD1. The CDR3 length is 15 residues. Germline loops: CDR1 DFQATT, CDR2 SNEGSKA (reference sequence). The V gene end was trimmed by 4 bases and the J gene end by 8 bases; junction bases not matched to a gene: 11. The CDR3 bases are TGCAGTGCTATAAACGGGGGACAGCAGGATTCACCCCTCCACTTT. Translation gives CSAINGGQQDSPLHF.

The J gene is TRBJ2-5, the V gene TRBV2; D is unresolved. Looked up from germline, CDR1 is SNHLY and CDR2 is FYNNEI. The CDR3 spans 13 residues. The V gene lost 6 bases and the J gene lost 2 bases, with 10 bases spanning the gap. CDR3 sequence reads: CASRGDLQETQYF. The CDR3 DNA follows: TGTGCCAGCAGAGGCGATTTACAAGAGACCCAGTACTTC.

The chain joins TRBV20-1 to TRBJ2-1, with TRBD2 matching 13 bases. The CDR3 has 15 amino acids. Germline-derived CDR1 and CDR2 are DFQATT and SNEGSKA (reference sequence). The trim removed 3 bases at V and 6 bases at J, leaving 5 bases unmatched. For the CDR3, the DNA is TGCAGTGCTAGGGGGGGACTAGCGGGATCCAATGAGCAGTTCTTC. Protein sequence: CSARGGLAGSNEQFF.

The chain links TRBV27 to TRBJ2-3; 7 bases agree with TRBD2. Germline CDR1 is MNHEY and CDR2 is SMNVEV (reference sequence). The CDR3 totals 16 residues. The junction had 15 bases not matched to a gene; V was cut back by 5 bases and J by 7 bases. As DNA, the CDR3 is TGTGCCAGCAGTCCCCTATTTGGCGGGAGCCCAAATACGCAGTATTTT. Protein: CASSPLFGGSPNTQYF.

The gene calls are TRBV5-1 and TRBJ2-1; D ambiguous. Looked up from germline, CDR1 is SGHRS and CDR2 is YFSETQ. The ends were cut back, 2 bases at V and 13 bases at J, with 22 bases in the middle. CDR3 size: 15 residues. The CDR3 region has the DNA TGCGCCAGCAGCTTCGGTAATTTGGCTCCCCCGACACAGTTCTTC. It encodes CASSFGNLAPPTQFF.

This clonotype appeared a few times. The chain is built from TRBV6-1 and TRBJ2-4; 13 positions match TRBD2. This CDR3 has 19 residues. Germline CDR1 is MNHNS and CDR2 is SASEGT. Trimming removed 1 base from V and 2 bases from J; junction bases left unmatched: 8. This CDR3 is CASSEVGTSGRASKNIQYF. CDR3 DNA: TGTGCCAGCAGTGAAGTGGGAACTAGCGGGAGGGCCTCCAAAAACATTCAGTACTTC.

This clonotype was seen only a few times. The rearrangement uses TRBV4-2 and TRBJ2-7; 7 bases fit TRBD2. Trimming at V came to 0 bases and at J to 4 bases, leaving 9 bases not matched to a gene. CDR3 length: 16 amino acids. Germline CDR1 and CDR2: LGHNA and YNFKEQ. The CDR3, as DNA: TGTGCCAGCAGCCAAGATAAGTCGAGGGAGGGATACGAGCAGTACTTC. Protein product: CASSQDKSREGYEQYF.

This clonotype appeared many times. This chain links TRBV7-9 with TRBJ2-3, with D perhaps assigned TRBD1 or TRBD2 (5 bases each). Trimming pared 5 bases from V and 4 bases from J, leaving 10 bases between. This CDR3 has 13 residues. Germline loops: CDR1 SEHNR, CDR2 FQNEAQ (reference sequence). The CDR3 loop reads CASSLLGADTQYF. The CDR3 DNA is TGTGCCAGCAGCCTGTTGGGGGCAGATACGCAGTATTTT.

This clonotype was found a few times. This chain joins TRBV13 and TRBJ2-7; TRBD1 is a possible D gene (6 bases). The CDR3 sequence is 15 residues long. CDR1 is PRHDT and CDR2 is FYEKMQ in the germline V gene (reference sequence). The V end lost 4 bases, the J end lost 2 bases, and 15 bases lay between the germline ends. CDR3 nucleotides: TGTGCCAGCAGCTCGCTCCGGTGGACAGCCTACGAGCAGTACTTC. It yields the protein CASSSLRWTAYEQYF.

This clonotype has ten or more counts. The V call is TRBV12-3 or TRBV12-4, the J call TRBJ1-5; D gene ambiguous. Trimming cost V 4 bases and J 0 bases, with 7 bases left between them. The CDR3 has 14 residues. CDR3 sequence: CASSSPDSNQPQHF. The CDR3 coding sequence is TGTGCCAGCAGTTCTCCAGATAGCAATCAGCCCCAGCATTTT.

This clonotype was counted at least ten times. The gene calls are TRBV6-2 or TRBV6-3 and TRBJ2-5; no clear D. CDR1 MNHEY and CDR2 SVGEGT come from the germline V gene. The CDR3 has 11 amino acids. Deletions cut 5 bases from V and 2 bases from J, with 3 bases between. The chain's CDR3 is CASSGQETQYF. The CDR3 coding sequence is TGTGCCAGCAGTGGACAAGAGACCCAGTACTTC.

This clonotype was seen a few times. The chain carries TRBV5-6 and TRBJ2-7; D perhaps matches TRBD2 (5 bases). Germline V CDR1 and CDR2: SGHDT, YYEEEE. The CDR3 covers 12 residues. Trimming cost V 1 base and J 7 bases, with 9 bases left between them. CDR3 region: CASSLRVAEQYF. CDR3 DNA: TGTGCCAGCAGCTTGCGGGTAGCGGAGCAGTACTTC.

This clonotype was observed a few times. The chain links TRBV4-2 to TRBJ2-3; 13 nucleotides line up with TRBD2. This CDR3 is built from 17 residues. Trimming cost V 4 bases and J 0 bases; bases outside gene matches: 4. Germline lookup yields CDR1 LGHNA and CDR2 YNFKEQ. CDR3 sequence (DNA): TGTGCCAGCAGCCCCACACTAGCGGGGGGGAGCACAGATACGCAGTATTTT. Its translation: CASSPTLAGGSTDTQYF.

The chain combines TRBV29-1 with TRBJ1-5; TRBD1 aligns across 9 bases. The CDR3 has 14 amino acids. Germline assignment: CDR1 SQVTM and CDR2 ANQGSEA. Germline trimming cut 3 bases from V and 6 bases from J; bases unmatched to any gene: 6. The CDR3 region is CSVDRTGVSQPQHF. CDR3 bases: TGCAGCGTTGATAGGACAGGGGTTTCTCAGCCCCAGCATTTT.